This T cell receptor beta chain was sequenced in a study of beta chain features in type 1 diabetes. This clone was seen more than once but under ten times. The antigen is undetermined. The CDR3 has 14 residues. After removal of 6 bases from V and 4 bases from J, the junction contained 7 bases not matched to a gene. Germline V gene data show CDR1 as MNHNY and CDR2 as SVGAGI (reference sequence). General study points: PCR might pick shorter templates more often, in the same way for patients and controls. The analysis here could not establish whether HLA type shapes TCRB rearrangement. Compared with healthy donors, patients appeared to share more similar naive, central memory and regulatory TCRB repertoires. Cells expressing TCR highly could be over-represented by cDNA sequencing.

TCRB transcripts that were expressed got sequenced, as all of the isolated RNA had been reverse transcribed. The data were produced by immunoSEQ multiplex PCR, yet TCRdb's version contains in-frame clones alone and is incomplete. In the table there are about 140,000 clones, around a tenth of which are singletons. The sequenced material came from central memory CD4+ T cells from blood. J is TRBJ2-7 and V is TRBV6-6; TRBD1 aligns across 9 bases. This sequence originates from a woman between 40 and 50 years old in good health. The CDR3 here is CASRPGQGTYEQYF. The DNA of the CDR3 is TGTGCCAGCAGGCCGGGACAGGGAACATACGAGCAGTACTTC.